This T cell receptor (beta chain) was recovered during a study of blood T cells in healthy people across ages. Sample-barcoded 5' priming and a J-beta primer mix drove a second PCR of about 7 to 12 cycles. TCRdb passed the 5' RACE reads through MiXCR, listing each CDR3 protein once. The sample has over 600,000 distinct CDR3 sequences, roughly 50% seen once. The V end lost 7 bases, the J end lost 0 bases, and 13 bases lay between the germline ends. The CDR3 has 15 residues. Germline CDR1 SNHLY, CDR2 FYNNEI. The clonotype comes from a man aged 40-55 years in good health. The sample consisted of blood. The chain joins TRBV2 to TRBJ2-1; perhaps TRBD1 as D (6 bases). The CDR3 reads CASKVGHSSYNEQFF. The CDR3 region has the DNA TGTGCCAGCAAGGTGGGACACAGCTCCTACAATGAGCAGTTCTTC. The whole variable domain, filled in from reference TRBV2 and TRBJ2-1, reads EPEVTQTPSHQVTQMGQEVILRCVPISNHLYFYWYRQILGQKVEFLVSFYNNEISEKSEIFDDQFSVERPDGSNFTLKIRSTKLEDSAMYFCASKVGHSSYNEQFFGPGTRLTVL.